This TCR beta chain was obtained from a study of T-cell reconstitution after alpha-beta-depleted transplantation in children. This clonotype was seen ten or more times. Germline V lookup: CDR1 SGHTA, CDR2 FQGNSA. The CDR3 is made up of 15 amino acids. Trimming took off 7 bases at V and 2 bases at J, with 17 bases between the two ends. The TCRbeta library was prepared with unique molecular identifiers. In TCRdb, the PCR reads were re-called with MiXCR into one record per CDR3 protein. Of some 76,000 distinct CDR3 sequences listed, roughly 10% are singletons. The receptor was derived from a boy between 10 and 17 years old with acute myeloid leukemia, due to receive a stem cell transplant. The V gene is TRBV7-2, the J gene TRBJ2-5; D is possibly TRBD1 or TRBD2 (5 bases each). This specimen was PBMCs, taken before TCRalphabeta/CD19-depleted stem cell transplant. The chain's CDR3 is CASTKTGRKQETQYF. The CDR3 DNA sequence: TGTGCCAGCACCAAGACGGGACGGAAACAAGAGACCCAGTACTTC.